One sample yielded the 2 T cell receptor beta chains listed below, sequenced in a study of cytomegalovirus exposure and HLA in healthy donors. The PCR employed 60 Vbeta primers together with 13 Jbeta primers. Clones were sequenced by immunoSEQ multiplex PCR, and TCRdb holds only the in-frame ones, with some missing. This sample's clone table lists more than 40,000 clones. The sequenced sample consisted of PBMCs. The receptors were sampled from a woman in her thirties or forties in good health and CMV-seronegative.

The chain joins TRBV28 to TRBJ1-1; 8 nucleotides agree with TRBD1. Germline V gives CDR1 MDHEN, CDR2 SYDVKM. This CDR3 is 18 amino acids long. The trim removed 1 base at V and 3 bases at J, leaving 13 bases unmatched. The CDR3 nucleotides read TGTGCCAGCAGTTTATACGCTCCGGACAGGGTGGATTACACTGAAGCTTTCTTT. Protein product: CASSLYAPDRVDYTEAFF.

J is TRBJ2-1 and V is TRBV29-1; D is perhaps TRBD1 (6 bases). The germline V and J ends were trimmed by 6 bases and 2 bases, with 17 bases remaining between them. Looked up from germline, CDR1 is SQVTM and CDR2 is ANQGSEA. The CDR3 has 15 amino acids. The CDR3 sequence is CSVGRQDQAYNEQFF. CDR3 DNA: TGCAGCGTCGGTAGACAGGATCAGGCCTACAATGAGCAGTTCTTC.